This T cell receptor beta chain is drawn from a study of cytomegalovirus exposure and HLA in healthy donors. Study as a whole: Later, an analysis reported that the approximately 120 validation repertoires had used the same platform as the roughly 680 first-cohort repertoires. Whole-study results and caveats: Despite most TCR sequences being rare, some public TCRs occurred in many donors. Altogether, more than 150 TCR beta chains were recorded as cytomegalovirus-associated.

CDR3 length: 16 residues. CDR1 and CDR2 (germline): SGHVS, FNYEAQ. V lost 1 base to trimming and J lost 7 bases, with 17 bases between them. Comment on this clone: Its antigen is undetermined.

It was the roughly 110-subject validation cohort, separate from the roughly 700-subject first cohort, to which the donors belonged. Method: immunoSEQ multiplex PCR; TCRdb's copy keeps in-frame clones and lacks some. The table includes about 76,000 clones, about 95% detected once. The chain recombines TRBV7-6 with TRBJ2-1, with D maybe TRBD2 (5 bases). The sample taken for sequencing was PBMCs. This clonotype was obtained from a woman aged 18 to 35 in good health and CMV-seropositive. The CDR3 sequence is CASSLGRGTRENEQFF. CDR3 coding DNA: TGTGCCAGCAGCTTAGGGCGAGGTACTAGGGAGAATGAGCAGTTCTTC.